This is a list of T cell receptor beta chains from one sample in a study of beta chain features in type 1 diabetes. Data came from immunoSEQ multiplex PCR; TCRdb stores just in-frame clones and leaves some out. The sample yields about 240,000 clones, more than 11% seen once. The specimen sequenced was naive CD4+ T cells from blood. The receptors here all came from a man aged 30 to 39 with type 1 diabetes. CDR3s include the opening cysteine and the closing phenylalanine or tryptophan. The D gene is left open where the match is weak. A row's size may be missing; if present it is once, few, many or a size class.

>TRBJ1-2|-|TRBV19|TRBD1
TGTGCCAGTAGTCCGACAGGGGACTATGGCTACACCTTC
CASSPTGDYGYTF
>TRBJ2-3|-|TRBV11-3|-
TGTGCCAGCAGCTTCTCTAGCGGCACAGATACGCAGTATTTT
CASSFSSGTDTQYF
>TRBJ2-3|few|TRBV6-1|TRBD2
TGTGCCAGCAGTGAACCCGGGAGGGGGGCAGATACGCAGTATTTT
CASSEPGRGADTQYF
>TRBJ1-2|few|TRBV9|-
TGTGCCAGCAGCGTAGAGAGAGCTAACTATGGCTACACCTTC
CASSVERANYGYTF
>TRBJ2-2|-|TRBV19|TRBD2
TGTGCCAGTAGATCTAGCGGGGACACCGGGGAGCTGTTTTTT
CASRSSGDTGELFF
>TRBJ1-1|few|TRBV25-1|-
TGTGCCAGCAGTGATGACAGGAACACTGAAGCTTTCTTT
CASSDDRNTEAFF
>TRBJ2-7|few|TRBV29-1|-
TGCAGCGTTGCAAAAAGACTAGTGATCGACGAGCAGTACTTC
CSVAKRLVIDEQYF
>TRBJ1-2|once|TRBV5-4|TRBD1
TGTGCCAGCAGCCCCGGGACAGGAAAAGACTATGGCTACACCTTC
CASSPGTGKDYGYTF
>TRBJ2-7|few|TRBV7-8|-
TGTGCCAGCAGCTTAGCGCAGTATGGCGAGCAGTACTTC
CASSLAQYGEQYF
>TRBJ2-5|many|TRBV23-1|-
TGCGCCAGCAGCCAACAGGGAGAGACCCAGTACTTC
CASSQQGETQYF
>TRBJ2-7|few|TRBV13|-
TGTGCCAGCAGCTTAGGCCGGGGATACGAGCAGTACTTC
CASSLGRGYEQYF
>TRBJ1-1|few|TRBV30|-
TGTGCCTGGAGTCCCCCAGAGACAGAGGAAGCTTTCTTT
CAWSPPETEEAFF
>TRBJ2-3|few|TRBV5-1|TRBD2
TGCGCCAGCCGCTCCGGAGAGCGGGGAAGCACAGATACGCAGTATTTT
CASRSGERGSTDTQYF
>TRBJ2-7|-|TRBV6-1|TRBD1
TGTGCCAGCAGCTTAACCAGGACAGGGGGCTACGAGCAGTACTTC
CASSLTRTGGYEQYF
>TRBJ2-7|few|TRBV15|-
TGTGCCACCAGCAGAGAGGGGGTGGGAGCGGGTTACGAGCAGTACTTC
CATSREGVGAGYEQYF
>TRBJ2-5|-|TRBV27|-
TGTGCCAGCAGTCGGGACATCGGAGAGACCCAGTACTTC
CASSRDIGETQYF
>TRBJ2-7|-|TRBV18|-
TGTGCCAGCTCACCCCGTGGGAGCGAGCAGTACTTC
CASSPRGSEQYF
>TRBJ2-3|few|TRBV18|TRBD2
TGTGCCAGCTCACCACAGACTAGCGGAGCAGATACGCAGTATTTT
CASSPQTSGADTQYF
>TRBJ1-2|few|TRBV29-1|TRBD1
TGCAGCGTTGAAGATAATTACAGGGGGGTATTGGGCTACACCTTC
CSVEDNYRGVLGYTF
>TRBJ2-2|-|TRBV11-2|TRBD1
TGTGCCAGCAGCTTAGTAAGGGACAGGGGGCGCCCCGGGGAGCTGTTTTTT
CASSLVRDRGRPGELFF
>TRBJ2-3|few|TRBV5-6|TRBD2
TGTGCCAGCAGCTTGACTAGCGGGGGGGCCGGAGATACGCAGTATTTT
CASSLTSGGAGDTQYF